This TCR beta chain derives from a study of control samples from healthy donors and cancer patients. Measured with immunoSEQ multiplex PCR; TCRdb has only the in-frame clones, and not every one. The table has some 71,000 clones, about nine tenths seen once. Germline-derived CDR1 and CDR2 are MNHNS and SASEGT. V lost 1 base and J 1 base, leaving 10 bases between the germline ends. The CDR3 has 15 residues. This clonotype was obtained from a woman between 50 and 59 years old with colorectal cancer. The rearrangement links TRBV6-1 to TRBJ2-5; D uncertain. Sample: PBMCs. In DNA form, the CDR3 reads TGTGCCAGCAGTGAAGGAATTCGGGCCCAAGAGACCCAGTACTTC. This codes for CASSEGIRAQETQYF.